The rows below give T cell receptor beta chains drawn from one sample of a study of blood T cells in healthy people across ages. From the 5' RACE reads, TCRdb called clonotypes with MiXCR, one entry per CDR3 protein. Of about 970,000 distinct CDR3 sequences in the sample, roughly 51% are singletons; the top ten hold about a fifth. Input material: blood. These receptors originate from an older woman in good health. Each CDR3 is given with its conserved first and last residue. D genes are given only for firm matches. Clone size is stated in some rows and not others, as once, few, many or a class when expanded.

cdr3_aa cdr3_nt j_call v_call clone_size d_call
CASRPSSISGRDSYNEQFF TGTGCCAGCAGACCCTCGAGCATTAGCGGGAGGGATTCCTACAATGAGCAGTTCTTC TRBJ2-1 TRBV6-2/TRBV6-3 NA TRBD2
CASSHFAGVGSYEQYF TGCGCCAGCAGCCACTTTGCGGGGGTAGGCTCCTACGAGCAGTACTTC TRBJ2-7 TRBV4-1 once TRBD2
CASFNRGLERYF TGTGCCAGCTTCAACCGGGGACTAGAGAGGTATTTT TRBJ2-3 TRBV18 NA TRBD2
CASSDRIFGLAGQTITYEQYF TGTGCCAGCAGTGACCGTATTTTCGGACTAGCGGGTCAAACAATCACCTACGAGCAGTACTTC TRBJ2-7 TRBV2 NA TRBD2
CASSGGGSLTKNIQYF TGTGCCAGCTCTGGGGGGGGGAGTCTGACCAAAAACATTCAGTACTTC TRBJ2-4 TRBV7-2 NA TRBD2
CASSQEQGLAAYEQYF TGCGCCAGCAGCCAAGAACAGGGACTAGCGGCCTACGAGCAGTACTTC TRBJ2-7 TRBV4-3 NA TRBD2
CATRAGRNQPQHF TGTGCCACCAGGGCAGGACGTAATCAGCCCCAGCATTTT TRBJ1-5 TRBV24-1 NA NA
CASSTLRGQLAGEQFF TGTGCCAGCAGCACCCTTAGGGGGCAGCTAGCGGGTGAGCAGTTCTTC TRBJ2-1 TRBV21-1 NA NA
CASSQDFGGTETQYF TGTGCCAGCAGCCAAGATTTCGGAGGGACGGAGACCCAGTACTTC TRBJ2-5 TRBV4-2 many NA
CASASLTGQETQYF TGTGCCAGCGCCTCACTAACGGGACAAGAGACCCAGTACTTC TRBJ2-5 TRBV27 NA NA